The source of this TCR beta chain is a study of cytomegalovirus exposure and HLA in healthy donors. Broader study findings: The presence/absence work took it that sequencing depth was about the same across donors.

This clone was observed a handful of times. What it recognizes is unknown. The PCR was carried out with 60 Vbeta primers and 13 Jbeta primers. Profiled with immunoSEQ multiplex PCR; TCRdb holds only in-frame clones, not every one. The table records 150,000 or so clones, approximately 82% of them present only once. CDR1 and CDR2 from the germline V gene are LNHDA and SQIVND (reference sequence). The CDR3 totals 18 residues. J was trimmed by 1 base and V by 4 bases; bases with no gene match: 14. Sequencing was carried out using PBMCs. The source is a male donor in good health and CMV-seronegative. The chain has TRBV19 and TRBJ1-1, with 8 nucleotides matching TRBD1. This chain's CDR3 is CASSTSGSAGGQNTEAFF. In DNA form, the CDR3 reads TGTGCCAGTAGTACCTCGGGGTCGGCAGGGGGCCAGAACACTGAAGCTTTCTTT.